The entry below gives a single TCR beta chain sequence along with its context. Its antigen is not known. Germline V CDR1 and CDR2: SGHDT, YYEEEE. V lost 1 base to trimming and J lost 2 bases, with 19 bases between them. CDR3 size: 17 residues. The data were obtained in a study of T cell responses to AZD1222 COVID-19 vaccine. Data came from immunoSEQ multiplex PCR; TCRdb stores just in-frame clones and leaves some out. The sample records 110,000 or so clones, 70% to 90% being singletons. Study-wide results and limits: Elevations in Spike-specific TCR breadth and depth followed administration of two AZD1222 doses. The donor cohort was predominantly white British with a female majority, and clonal diversity may have been underestimated. Unmutated variant regions reportedly attract nearly half of all spike-specific TCRs.

Sequences were derived from peripheral blood, sampled 28 days after the second AZD1222 dose. The chain couples TRBV5-6 to TRBJ2-7, with D possibly being TRBD1 (5 bases). This TCR came from an adult who received the AZD1222 COVID-19 vaccine. This CDR3 is CASSLSVAQGFPYEQYF. The CDR3 nucleotides are TGTGCCAGCAGCTTGTCGGTTGCCCAGGGATTTCCCTACGAGCAGTACTTC.